These 26 T cell receptor beta chains were sequenced from one sample in a study of T cells in narcolepsy. The method was immunoSEQ multiplex PCR; TCRdb's version includes in-frame clones alone and lacks a portion of them. Of under 30,000 clones in the sample, over 75% are singletons; the top ten hold about 0.94%. Sample: CD45RA- memory CD4+ T cells from PBMCs. These receptors were taken from a human donor with narcolepsy.

The chain combines TRBV2 with TRBJ2-1, with no clear D. Germline assignment: CDR1 SNHLY and CDR2 FYNNEI. Trimming left V 2 bases short and J 8 bases short, with 10 bases between. The CDR3 is made up of 13 amino acids. CDR3 nucleotides: TGTGCCAGCAGTGAATCGCGAGTCCATGAGCAGTTCTTC. It is translated as CASSESRVHEQFF.

The chain joins TRBV15 to TRBJ1-2; weak D call: TRBD1 (6 bases). Trimming took 6 bases from V and 3 from J, leaving 11 bases between them. The germline gives CDR1 LNHNV, CDR2 YYDKDF (reference sequence). CDR3 length: 13 amino acids. The CDR3 region has the DNA TGTGCCACCAGTACGGACAGCTACTATGGCTACACCTTC. Translated: CATSTDSYYGYTF. The full variable domain, completed using reference TRBV15 and TRBJ1-2, is DAMVIQNPRYQVTQFGKPVTLSCSQTLNHNVMYWYQQKSSQAPKLLFHYYDKDFNNEADTPDNFQSRRPNTSFCFLDIRSPGLGDTAMYLCATSTDSYYGYTFGSGTRLTVV.

This sequence joins TRBV7-3 and TRBJ1-1; D not resolved. The V end was cut by 2 bases, the J end by 6 bases, with 10 bases between. This CDR3 spans 13 amino acids. Germline CDR1 is SGHTA and CDR2 is FQGTGA. This CDR3 reads CASSLHPGAEAFF. The CDR3 coding sequence is TGTGCCAGCAGCTTACATCCTGGGGCTGAAGCTTTCTTT. Filled out from reference TRBV7-3 and TRBJ1-1, the complete variable domain reads GAGVSQTPSNKVTEKGKYVELRCDPISGHTALYWYRQSLGQGPEFLIYFQGTGAADDSGLPNDRFFAVRPEGSVSTLKIQRTERGDSAVYLCASSLHPGAEAFFGQGTRLTVV.

V gene TRBV30 combines with J gene TRBJ1-6; D gene ambiguous. The CDR3 loop spans 15 amino acids. Germline V CDR1 and CDR2: GTSNPN, SVGIG (reference sequence). The V gene lost 0 bases and the J gene lost 7 bases, with 13 bases spanning the gap. The CDR3 DNA sequence: TGTGCCTGGAGTGTATCCGGGCTGAAGAATTCACCCCTCCACTTT. Its protein is CAWSVSGLKNSPLHF.

This clone was counted a single time. CDR3 sequence (DNA): TGTGCCAGCTCACCGGGAGATAACCCCGGCGGGGAGCTGTTTTTT. This codes for CASSPGDNPGGELFF. The chain joins TRBV18 to TRBJ2-2, with D maybe TRBD2 (5 bases). Trimming stripped 3 bases from V and 7 bases from J, with 15 bases between. This CDR3 region has 15 residues. Germline V gene sequence: CDR1 KGHSH, CDR2 LQKENI.

This chain joins TRBV5-1 and TRBJ2-3; the D gene is possibly TRBD1 (6 bases). V was clipped by 1 base and J by 2 bases, with 14 bases between them. The CDR3 runs 16 residues. Per the germline V gene, CDR1 is SGHRS and CDR2 is YFSETQ. The CDR3 DNA follows: TGCGCCAGCAGCTTGTTAGGACAGTCTGCCACAGATACGCAGTATTTT. It translates to CASSLLGQSATDTQYF. Full variable domain (outside the CDR3, taken from reference TRBV5-1 and TRBJ2-3): KAGVTQTPRYLIKTRGQQVTLSCSPISGHRSVSWYQQTPGQGLQFLFEYFSETQRNKGNFPGRFSGRQFSNSRSEMNVSTLELGDSALYLCASSLLGQSATDTQYFGPGTRLTVL.

V usage is TRBV10-3 and J usage is TRBJ2-3; D call uncertain. Trimming shortened V by 2 bases and J by 2 bases, and 5 bases separated the two germline ends. CDR3 size: 13 residues. Germline CDR1 is ENHRY and CDR2 is SYGVKD. This chain's CDR3 is CAISEGYTDTQYF. The CDR3 region has the DNA TGTGCCATCAGTGAGGGCTACACAGATACGCAGTATTTT.

The CDR3 DNA is TGTGCCAGCAGCGCCCAGAGGGGGTTCGAGTACGAGCAGTACTTC. Translating gives CASSAQRGFEYEQYF. The V and J genes are TRBV9 and TRBJ2-5; TRBD1 might be the D (6 bases). The end of the DNA fits TRBJ2-7 better, so the J call may be wrong. Germline V gives CDR1 SGDLS, CDR2 YYNGEE. CDR3 size: 15 residues.

V usage is TRBV2 and J usage is TRBJ2-7; the D call may be TRBD1 or TRBD2 (7 bases each). Trimming removed 4 bases from V and 7 bases from J, with 11 bases in between. The CDR3 extends over 12 amino acids. Germline V lookup: CDR1 SNHLY, CDR2 FYNNEI. CDR3 amino acids: CASSVQGGEQYF. The DNA for the CDR3 is TGTGCCAGCAGTGTTCAGGGGGGGGAGCAGTACTTC.

The chain couples TRBV6-5 to TRBJ1-6, with D possibly being TRBD1 (6 bases). Germline V gene lookup returns CDR1 MNHEY and CDR2 SVGAGI. The CDR3 is 15 residues long. Trimming took 6 bases from V and 1 from J, leaving 10 bases between them. The CDR3 sequence is CASRKQGSYNSPLHF. CDR3 nucleotide sequence: TGTGCCAGCAGGAAACAGGGATCCTATAATTCACCCCTCCACTTT.

This clone was detected once. The CDR3 bases are TGTGCCAGCAGCGCGGGACAGGTCAATGAAAAACTGTTTTTT. Translated: CASSAGQVNEKLFF. This rearrangement joins TRBV7-2 to TRBJ1-4; 8 positions agree with TRBD1. Trimming at V came to 5 bases and at J to 5 bases, leaving 4 bases not matched to a gene. Germline V lookup: CDR1 SGHTA, CDR2 FQGNSA. There are 14 residues in the CDR3.

The chain combines TRBV7-6 with TRBJ1-6; D ambiguous. Deletions cut 2 bases from V and 1 base from J, with 3 bases between. Germline V gene sequence: CDR1 SGHVS, CDR2 FNYEAQ. The length of the CDR3 is 14 residues. The CDR3: CASSLQSYNSPLHF. The CDR3 DNA is TGTGCCAGCAGCTTACAGTCCTATAATTCACCCCTCCACTTT.

The V call is TRBV5-5, the J call TRBJ1-1; D not certain. Between the trimmed V and J ends, which lost 1 base and 3 bases, there was a span of 13 bases. The CDR3 length is 15 residues. CDR1 and CDR2 from the germline V gene are SGHKS and YYEKEE (reference sequence). The CDR3 coding sequence is TGTGCCAGCAGCTTGAGGGAGCCCAAGGACACTGAAGCTTTCTTT. The encoded protein is CASSLREPKDTEAFF.

V gene TRBV4-1 combines with J gene TRBJ1-4; no definite D call. The CDR3 has 13 residues. Looked up from germline, CDR1 is MGHRA and CDR2 is YSYEKL. Trimming took off 1 base at V and 8 bases at J, with 8 bases between the two ends. This CDR3 reads CASSQALVEKLFF. The CDR3, as DNA: TGCGCCAGCAGCCAAGCCCTTGTGGAAAAACTGTTTTTT.

This clone occurred a few times. The chain couples TRBV19 to TRBJ1-2; D remains ambiguous. The CDR3 length is 14 residues. The ends were cut back, 3 bases at V and 1 base at J, with 9 bases in the middle. CDR1 and CDR2 (germline): LNHDA, SQIVND (reference sequence). CDR3 sequence: CASSIAGVNYGYTF. Here the CDR3 DNA reads TGTGCCAGTAGTATCGCTGGAGTTAACTATGGCTACACCTTC.

The chain joins TRBV7-8 to TRBJ2-3; TRBD1 matches 12 bases. The CDR3 is 16 residues long. Germline CDR1 and CDR2: SGHVS and FQNEAQ. V lost 5 bases, J lost 3 bases, and 6 bases stayed unmatched. The chain's CDR3 is CASSQRDRGRTDTQYF. The CDR3 nucleotides read TGTGCCAGCAGCCAGCGGGACAGGGGGCGGACAGATACGCAGTATTTT.

The rearrangement uses TRBV11-3 and TRBJ2-7; unclear D gene. Germline CDR1 and CDR2: SGHNT and YENEEA. The CDR3 consists of 13 residues. Between the trimmed V and J ends, which lost 5 bases and 6 bases, there was a span of 14 bases. CDR3 amino acids: CASSDDTNTEQYF. The CDR3 bases are TGTGCCAGCAGCGACGATACGAACACCGAGCAGTACTTC.

The chain is built from TRBV18 and TRBJ2-1, with 15 bases matching TRBD2. CDR3 length equals 20 residues. The trim removed 6 bases at V and 1 base at J, leaving 13 bases unmatched. Germline-derived CDR1 and CDR2 are KGHSH and LQKENI. In DNA form, the CDR3 reads TGTGCCAGCTCGCGCGGACTAGCGGGGGGGCGCGATAGTTCCTACAATGAGCAGTTCTTC. Residues: CASSRGLAGGRDSSYNEQFF. The full variable domain, with the rest looked up from reference TRBV18 and TRBJ2-1, is NAGVMQNPRHLVRRRGQEARLRCSPMKGHSHVYWYRQLPEEGLKFMVYLQKENIIDESGMPKERFSAEFPKEGPSILRIQQVVRGDSAAYFCASSRGLAGGRDSSYNEQFFGPGTRLTVL.

The chain joins TRBV28 to TRBJ1-1; D remains ambiguous. The CDR3 is 15 amino acids. V was trimmed by 5 bases and J by 4 bases, leaving 17 bases between them. Germline CDR1 and CDR2: MDHEN and SYDVKM. The CDR3 here is CASSPHWAAVTEAFF. As DNA, the CDR3 is TGTGCCAGCAGTCCCCACTGGGCGGCCGTCACTGAAGCTTTCTTT.

The V gene is TRBV28, the J gene TRBJ1-5; TRBD1 matches at 9 bases. The germline V gene encodes CDR1 MDHEN and CDR2 SYDVKM. This CDR3 spans 15 amino acids. Germline trimming cut 4 bases from V and 4 bases from J; bases unmatched to any gene: 5. CDR3 sequence (DNA): TGTGCCAGCAGTTCCGGACAGGGGATTAATCAGCCCCAGCATTTT. It yields the protein CASSSGQGINQPQHF.

This clone was observed a few times. V and J are TRBV2 and TRBJ2-2; 7 nucleotides align to TRBD1. The CDR3 extends over 14 amino acids. With V trimmed by 3 bases and J by 6 bases, 4 bases remained unmatched. Germline assignment: CDR1 SNHLY and CDR2 FYNNEI. The CDR3 DNA reads TGTGCCAGCAGTGAGCAGGGGGTTCCCGGGGAGCTGTTTTTT. Protein: CASSEQGVPGELFF.

The rearrangement uses TRBV4-3 and TRBJ2-7; D not certain. Trimming shortened V by 0 bases and J by 3 bases, and 15 bases separated the two germline ends. The CDR3 runs to 16 residues. From germline, CDR1 is LGHNA and CDR2 YSLEER. The CDR3 region is CASSQESTGSHYEQYF. Written as DNA, the CDR3 is TGCGCCAGCAGCCAAGAATCTACCGGGTCGCACTACGAGCAGTACTTC.

The chain recombines TRBV21-1 with TRBJ1-4; the table gives TRBD1 as D, unverified against the DNA. TRBV21-1 is shown as a pseudogene. There are 16 residues in the CDR3. The CDR3 reads CASSRLTGMGYEKLFF. CDR3 sequence (DNA): TGTGCCAGCAGCCGACTCACAGGGATGGGATATGAAAAACTGTTTTTT.

The rearrangement joins TRBV6-5 to TRBJ1-1, with D perhaps TRBD1 (5 bases). Germline CDR1 MNHEY, CDR2 SVGAGI. V dropped 7 bases and J dropped 5 bases, with 14 bases sitting between them. The CDR3 sequence is 13 residues long. The CDR3 DNA is TGTGCCAGCACTCTGGCCGGGGGGACTGAAGCTTTCTTT. Amino acids: CASTLAGGTEAFF.

V is TRBV20-1 and J is TRBJ2-5; 7 bases line up with TRBD1. There are 11 residues in the CDR3. Trimming cost V 5 bases and J 3 bases; bases outside gene matches: 0. Germline V gene sequence: CDR1 DFQATT, CDR2 SNEGSKA (reference sequence). CDR3 in amino acids: CSADREETQYF. In nucleotides, the CDR3 is TGCAGTGCTGACAGGGAAGAGACCCAGTACTTC.

The genes are TRBV9 and TRBJ2-3; 7 bases line up with TRBD2. The CDR3 loop spans 17 amino acids. The germline gives CDR1 SGDLS, CDR2 YYNGEE. J was trimmed by 2 bases and V by 0 bases; bases with no gene match: 9. The CDR3 loop is CASSVGGGMRNTDTQYF. Written as DNA, the CDR3 is TGTGCCAGCAGCGTAGGGGGAGGGATGCGGAACACAGATACGCAGTATTTT.